This TCR beta chain was captured in a study of cytomegalovirus exposure and HLA in healthy donors. Germline values: CDR1 SGHTA, CDR2 FQGNSA. The CDR3 extends over 15 amino acids. Unmatched junction bases numbered 9, after V lost 4 bases and J lost 6 bases. Sequencing used immunoSEQ multiplex PCR; TCRdb keeps in-frame clones, though not all of them. The table has about 200,000 clones, around 86% seen once. The sequence was collected from a woman aged 18-30 years in good health and CMV-seronegative. This chain joins TRBV7-2 and TRBJ1-2, with TRBD1 matching 9 bases. Sequences were obtained from PBMCs. The CDR3 region has the DNA TGTGCCAGCAGCTCATACAGGGGGCTGGGTAATGGCTACACCTTC. Its translation is CASSSYRGLGNGYTF. The full variable domain, its missing parts supplied by reference TRBV7-2 and TRBJ1-2, is GAGVSQSPSNKVTEKGKDVELRCDPISGHTALYWYRQSLGQGLEFLIYFQGNSAPDKSGLPSDRFSAERTGGSVSTLTIQRTQQEDSAVYLCASSSYRGLGNGYTFGSGTRLTVV.